Each of the 6 T cell receptor beta chains below was sequenced from the same sample in a study of T cell responses to AZD1222 COVID-19 vaccine. Sequenced by immunoSEQ multiplex PCR; TCRdb stores in-frame clones only, minus some. The sample holds 150,000 or so clones, around 89% seen once. Specimen: peripheral blood, collected on day 0 of AZD1222 vaccination. The receptors derive from an adult in good health.

The CDR3 DNA reads as TGTGCCAGCAGCTTAGCGAGGCAGGGAAACACTGAAGCTTTCTTT. Its translation: CASSLARQGNTEAFF. The chain has TRBV7-2 and TRBJ1-1; TRBD1 is a possible D gene (5 bases). Trimming left V 0 bases short and J 2 bases short, with 10 bases between. The CDR3 consists of 15 residues. CDR1 SGHTA and CDR2 FQGNSA come from the germline V gene.

The table lists this clone with a count of one. The chain recombines TRBV15 with TRBJ1-1; D not resolved. CDR1 and CDR2 (germline): LNHNV, YYDKDF (reference sequence). Deletions cut 1 base from V and 0 bases from J, with 3 bases between. The CDR3 totals 13 residues. The CDR3 protein is CATSRGMNTEAFF. Here the CDR3 DNA reads TGTGCCACCAGCAGAGGAATGAACACTGAAGCTTTCTTT.

The gene calls are TRBV19 and TRBJ2-1; D is unclear. The CDR3 has 16 residues. Germline CDR1 is LNHDA and CDR2 is SQIVND (reference sequence). Deletions cut 5 bases from V and 0 bases from J, with 14 bases between. The CDR3 bases are TGTGCCAGTAGTCCCCCGTGGGCCTTCTCCTACAATGAGCAGTTCTTC. Translated, it gives CASSPPWAFSYNEQFF.

V and J are TRBV2 and TRBJ1-1, with D uncertain. Germline CDR1 is SNHLY and CDR2 is FYNNEI. The CDR3 length is 13 residues. V was pared by 2 bases and J by 2 bases, with 6 bases between. As DNA, the CDR3 is TGTGCCAGCAGTGAACATGGAAACACTGAAGCTTTCTTT. Its translation: CASSEHGNTEAFF.

The J gene is TRBJ1-5, the V gene TRBV27, with 10 bases matching TRBD1. Germline trimming cut 9 bases from V and 5 bases from J; bases unmatched to any gene: 1. CDR3 length equals 12 residues. Germline CDR1 and CDR2: MNHEY and SMNVEV (reference sequence). CDR3 protein: CASGTGDQPQHF. CDR3 nucleotide sequence: TGTGCCAGTGGGACAGGGGATCAGCCCCAGCATTTT.

Note on this clone: The same CDR3 arises from other DNA sequences in this sample as well. The chain recombines TRBV5-1 with TRBJ2-3, with 7 bases that match TRBD1. The CDR3 is made up of 14 amino acids. Germline V gives CDR1 SGHRS, CDR2 YFSETQ. The ends lost 0 bases at V and 4 bases at J; junction bases unmatched: 2. Here the CDR3 reads CASSLGQGADTQYF. In DNA form, the CDR3 reads TGCGCCAGCAGCTTGGGACAGGGCGCAGATACGCAGTATTTT.